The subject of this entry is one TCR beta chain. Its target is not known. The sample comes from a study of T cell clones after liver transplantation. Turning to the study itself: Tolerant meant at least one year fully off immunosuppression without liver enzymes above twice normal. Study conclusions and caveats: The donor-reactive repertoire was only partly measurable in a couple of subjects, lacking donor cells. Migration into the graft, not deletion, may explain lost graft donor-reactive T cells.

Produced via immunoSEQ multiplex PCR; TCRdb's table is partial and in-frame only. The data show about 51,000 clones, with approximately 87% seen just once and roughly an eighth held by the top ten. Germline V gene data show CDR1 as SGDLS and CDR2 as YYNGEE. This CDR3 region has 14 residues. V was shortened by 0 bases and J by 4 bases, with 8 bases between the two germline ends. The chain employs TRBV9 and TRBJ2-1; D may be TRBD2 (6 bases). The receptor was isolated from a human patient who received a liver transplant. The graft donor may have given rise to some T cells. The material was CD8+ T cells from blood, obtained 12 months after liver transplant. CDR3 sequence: CASSVDGTYNEQFF. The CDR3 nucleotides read TGTGCCAGCAGCGTAGACGGGACTTACAATGAGCAGTTCTTC.